These 26 T cell receptor beta chains originate from one sample sequenced in a study of PD-L1 blockade in urothelial cancer. Produced via immunoSEQ multiplex PCR; TCRdb's table is partial and in-frame only. The sample lists 85,000 to 100,000 clones; 90% were seen once. The sequencing used PBMCs, collected around atezolizumab (anti-PD-L1) treatment. These receptors were taken from a man between 60 and 75 years old with urothelial cancer.

This chain's CDR3 is CASKPGQGTTPLHF. Written as DNA, the CDR3 is TGCGCCAGCAAGCCGGGACAGGGGACAACACCCCTCCACTTT. J is TRBJ1-6 and V is TRBV10-2; 10 positions match TRBD1. With 7 bases clipped from V and 11 bases from J, the junction kept 8 bases outside the gene matches. The CDR3 is 14 amino acids. The germline CDR1 and CDR2 sequences are WSHSY and SAAADI.

This chain joins TRBV28 and TRBJ2-1; D perhaps matches TRBD1 (6 bases). The V end lost 5 bases, the J end lost 0 bases, and 11 bases lay between the germline ends. The CDR3 extends over 15 amino acids. Looked up from germline, CDR1 is MDHEN and CDR2 is SYDVKM. The CDR3 is CASSTTGSSYNEQFF. DNA of the CDR3: TGTGCCAGCAGTACTACAGGGAGCTCCTACAATGAGCAGTTCTTC.

This rearrangement joins TRBV5-1 to TRBJ2-1; 9 bases are a match to TRBD2. The CDR3 has 15 amino acids. V was clipped by 4 bases and J by 3 bases; unmatched bases: 5. CDR1 and CDR2 (germline): SGHRS, YFSETQ. The CDR3 sequence: CASSAGTSSYNEQFF. For the CDR3, the DNA is TGCGCCAGCAGCGCGGGGACTAGCAGCTACAATGAGCAGTTCTTC.

CDR3 sequence reads: CASSLLAGYYEQYF. In DNA form, the CDR3 reads TGTGCCAGCAGTTTACTAGCGGGGTACTACGAGCAGTACTTC. V is TRBV28 and J is TRBJ2-7, with 9 positions matching TRBD2. V lost 2 bases and J lost 3; bases outside the gene matches: 2. Germline assignment: CDR1 MDHEN and CDR2 SYDVKM. This CDR3 comprises 14 residues. The variable domain in full, completed from reference TRBV28 and TRBJ2-7, reads DVKVTQSSRYLVKRTGEKVFLECVQDMDHENMFWYRQDPGLGLRLIYFSYDVKMKEKGDIPEGYSVSREKKERFSLILESASTNQTSMYLCASSLLAGYYEQYFGPGTRLTVT.

The CDR3 sequence: CASSLARQGLGGYTF. In DNA, the CDR3 is TGTGCCAGCAGCTTGGCTCGCCAGGGCCTGGGGGGCTACACCTTC. The rearrangement joins TRBV5-4 to TRBJ1-2, with a tentative D call TRBD1 (5 bases). From germline, CDR1 is SGHNT and CDR2 YYREEE (reference sequence). The CDR3 length is 15 residues. Trimming shortened V by 0 bases and J by 8 bases, and 17 bases separated the two germline ends.

The chain is built from TRBV10-3 and TRBJ1-2; unclear D gene. V was pared by 2 bases and J by 0 bases, with 10 bases between. The CDR3 has 15 residues. Germline V lookup: CDR1 ENHRY, CDR2 SYGVKD. CDR3 protein: CAISEGEKANYGYTF. The DNA for the CDR3 is TGTGCCATCAGTGAGGGGGAGAAAGCTAACTATGGCTACACCTTC.

V and J are TRBV9 and TRBJ2-1; 9 bases are shared with TRBD2. With 0 bases clipped from V and 7 bases from J, the junction kept 5 bases outside the gene matches. The CDR3 consists of 15 residues. Looked up from germline, CDR1 is SGDLS and CDR2 is YYNGEE. CDR3 loop: CASSVAGREGNEQFF. As DNA, the CDR3 is TGTGCCAGCAGCGTAGCTGGGCGGGAGGGGAATGAGCAGTTCTTC.

The rearrangement uses TRBV19 and TRBJ2-7, with TRBD1 matching 8 bases. This CDR3 is built from 14 residues. J lost 5 bases, V lost 5 bases, and 8 bases had no gene match. Germline CDR1 LNHDA, CDR2 SQIVND (reference sequence). Here the CDR3 reads CASSVQGASNEQYF. The CDR3 coding sequence is TGTGCCAGTAGTGTTCAGGGGGCTTCAAACGAGCAGTACTTC.

This chain uses TRBV28 with TRBJ2-1; D ambiguous. The CDR3 has 16 residues. The germline V and J ends were trimmed by 2 bases and 2 bases, with 13 bases remaining between them. Per the germline V gene, CDR1 is MDHEN and CDR2 is SYDVKM. In DNA, the CDR3 is TGTGCCAGCAGTTTAATGAAGTCCCGCGCCTACAATGAGCAGTTCTTC. Its protein is CASSLMKSRAYNEQFF.

The chain has TRBV7-2 and TRBJ2-7; 11 bases fit TRBD1. The J segment lost 7 bases and the V segment lost 1 base, leaving 9 bases of the junction unmatched. The CDR3 is made up of 16 amino acids. Germline assignment: CDR1 SGHTA and CDR2 FQGNSA. CDR3 sequence: CASSLVPGQGAGEQYF. CDR3 nucleotide sequence: TGTGCCAGCAGCTTAGTTCCCGGACAGGGGGCGGGGGAGCAGTACTTC.

The chain carries TRBV11-2 and TRBJ2-1, with TRBD2 as a possible D gene (5 bases). Looked up from germline, CDR1 is SGHAT and CDR2 is FQNNGV. The CDR3 is made up of 15 amino acids. Trimming removed 6 bases at V and 8 bases at J, with 20 bases between. CDR3 sequence: CASRRLRTLRDEQFF. The CDR3 nucleotides are TGTGCCAGCAGGCGATTAAGGACTCTGCGGGATGAGCAGTTCTTC.

Worth noting for this clone: Compared with germline, one end of the junction differs, possibly owing to a read error. This sequence joins TRBV9 and TRBJ1-2; TRBD1 aligns across 7 bases. The CDR3 sequence is 15 residues long. CDR1 is SGDLS, CDR2 YYNGEE, per germline. CDR3 amino acids: CASSLEDRTNYSYTF. In nucleotides, the CDR3 is TGTGCCAGCAGCCTTGAGGACAGGACTAACTATAGCTACACCTTC.

The chain joins TRBV18 to TRBJ2-7, with 16 bases lining up with TRBD2. The V gene end was trimmed by 5 bases and the J gene end by 3 bases; junction bases not matched to a gene: 4. CDR3 length: 16 residues. The germline V gene has CDR1 KGHSH and CDR2 LQKENI. CDR3 bases: TGTGCCAGCTCATCGGGACTAGCGGGAGGGGTCTACGAGCAGTACTTC. This translates into CASSSGLAGGVYEQYF.

This chain uses TRBV18 with TRBJ1-4, with 9 positions matching TRBD1. With V trimmed by 4 bases and J by 4 bases, 10 bases remained unmatched. The V gene's germline CDR1 is KGHSH and CDR2 LQKENI. The CDR3 runs to 17 residues. The CDR3 DNA is TGTGCCAGCTCACAAACTAGACCGGGACAGGGTAATGAAAAACTGTTTTTT. Protein: CASSQTRPGQGNEKLFF.

The V and J genes are TRBV11-2 and TRBJ1-1; D is perhaps TRBD1 (6 bases). The CDR3 is 15 amino acids. V was cut by 4 bases and J by 5 bases, with 17 bases left in between. CDR1 SGHAT and CDR2 FQNNGV come from the germline V gene. In nucleotides, the CDR3 is TGTGCCAGCAGCTGGAACTCAGGGGTCAGGACTGAAGCTTTCTTT. This gives the protein CASSWNSGVRTEAFF.

Details on this clone: The same CDR3 is also encoded by other DNA sequences in this sample. In nucleotides, the CDR3 is TGTGCCAGCAGTTTAACCGGGACAGGCTATGGCTACACCTTC. Its translation: CASSLTGTGYGYTF. V usage is TRBV28 and J usage is TRBJ1-2; 8 nucleotides match TRBD1. There are 14 residues in the CDR3. Germline CDR1 reads MDHEN; CDR2 reads SYDVKM. Trimming at V came to 2 bases and at J to 4 bases, leaving 3 bases not matched to a gene.

DNA of the CDR3: TGTGCCAGCAGTGCCCCTAGCGGGAGAATTCCGTTCTTC. Amino acids: CASSAPSGRIPFF. This chain joins TRBV27 and TRBJ2-1; 10 nucleotides match TRBD2. V dropped 5 bases and J dropped 15; count of bases not matched to a gene: 10. Germline CDR1 is MNHEY and CDR2 is SMNVEV (reference sequence). The CDR3 runs to 13 residues.

A word on this clone: The sample holds other DNA sequences that translate to the same CDR3. The chain links TRBV5-1 to TRBJ2-5; 10 nucleotides align to TRBD2. The germline CDR1 and CDR2 sequences are SGHRS and YFSETQ. Trimming removed 0 bases from V and 1 base from J; junction bases left unmatched: 3. This CDR3 is 16 amino acids long. The CDR3 nucleotides are TGCGCCAGCAGCTTGGGGACTAGCGGTTTCCAAGAGACCCAGTACTTC. Translating gives CASSLGTSGFQETQYF.

The rearrangement links TRBV30 to TRBJ2-5; maybe TRBD2 (5 bases). V was clipped by 0 bases and J by 3 bases, with 11 bases between them. Germline loops: CDR1 GTSNPN, CDR2 SVGIG (reference sequence). The length of the CDR3 is 14 residues. CDR3 amino acids: CAWSVRGREETQYF. The CDR3 DNA reads TGTGCCTGGAGTGTACGTGGGCGGGAAGAGACCCAGTACTTC.

J is TRBJ1-1 and V is TRBV4-2; weak D call: TRBD1 (5 bases). V gave up 2 bases and J gave up 8 bases, with 12 bases separating them. Germline V gene data show CDR1 as LGHNA and CDR2 as YNFKEQ. The CDR3 sequence is 13 residues long. This CDR3 reads CASSQKGRSEAFF. For the CDR3, the DNA is TGTGCCAGCAGCCAAAAGGGGCGTTCCGAAGCTTTCTTT.

This rearrangement joins TRBV7-6 to TRBJ2-7; weak D call: TRBD1 (6 bases). V was pared by 4 bases and J by 3 bases, with 19 bases between. The CDR3 runs 16 residues. The germline gives CDR1 SGHVS, CDR2 FNYEAQ. Here the CDR3 reads CASSSSSKKDSYEQYF. DNA for the CDR3: TGTGCCAGCAGCTCATCATCTAAAAAGGACAGCTACGAGCAGTACTTC.

The rearrangement joins TRBV4-3 to TRBJ2-2; weak D call: TRBD1 (6 bases). The CDR3 extends over 19 amino acids. CDR1 LGHNA and CDR2 YSLEER come from the germline V gene. With 0 bases removed from V and 1 base from J, the gap between germline ends came to 18 bases. The CDR3 region is CASSQDLRHRVGNTGELFF. The DNA for the CDR3 is TGCGCCAGCAGCCAAGACTTAAGACACAGGGTCGGGAACACCGGGGAGCTGTTTTTT.

The genes are TRBV30 and TRBJ1-2; D remains unclear. The germline gives CDR1 GTSNPN, CDR2 SVGIG (reference sequence). This CDR3 contains 12 residues. V was clipped by 2 bases and J by 2 bases, with 6 bases between them. DNA of the CDR3: TGTGCCTGGAGTCAACGGAACTATGGCTACACCTTC. It yields the protein CAWSQRNYGYTF.

The chain couples TRBV6-5 to TRBJ2-7; no clear D gene. V was trimmed by 2 bases and J by 7 bases, leaving 12 bases between them. The length of the CDR3 is 13 residues. Germline V lookup: CDR1 MNHEY, CDR2 SVGAGI. The CDR3 sequence: CASSYTPMTEQYF. The CDR3 DNA sequence: TGTGCCAGCAGTTACACCCCGATGACTGAGCAGTACTTC.

The chain links TRBV6-6 to TRBJ1-6, with D hard to call. Germline CDR1 MNHNY, CDR2 SVGAGI (reference sequence). Between the trimmed V and J ends, which lost 5 bases and 0 bases, there was a span of 11 bases. This CDR3 has 16 residues. CDR3 residues: CASSADGSSYNSPLHF. Written as DNA, the CDR3 is TGTGCCAGCAGTGCAGACGGGAGCTCCTATAATTCACCCCTCCACTTT.

The V call is TRBV5-1, the J call TRBJ2-2, with 9 bases that match TRBD2. V gave up 4 bases and J gave up 6 bases; unmatched junction bases: 10. The CDR3 extends over 16 amino acids. The germline CDR1 and CDR2 sequences are SGHRS and YFSETQ. The CDR3 loop reads CASSPGLARVSGELFF. Here the CDR3 DNA reads TGCGCCAGCAGCCCCGGACTAGCGAGGGTATCCGGGGAGCTGTTTTTT. The variable domain in full, completed from reference TRBV5-1 and TRBJ2-2, reads KAGVTQTPRYLIKTRGQQVTLSCSPISGHRSVSWYQQTPGQGLQFLFEYFSETQRNKGNFPGRFSGRQFSNSRSEMNVSTLELGDSALYLCASSPGLARVSGELFFGEGSRLTVL.